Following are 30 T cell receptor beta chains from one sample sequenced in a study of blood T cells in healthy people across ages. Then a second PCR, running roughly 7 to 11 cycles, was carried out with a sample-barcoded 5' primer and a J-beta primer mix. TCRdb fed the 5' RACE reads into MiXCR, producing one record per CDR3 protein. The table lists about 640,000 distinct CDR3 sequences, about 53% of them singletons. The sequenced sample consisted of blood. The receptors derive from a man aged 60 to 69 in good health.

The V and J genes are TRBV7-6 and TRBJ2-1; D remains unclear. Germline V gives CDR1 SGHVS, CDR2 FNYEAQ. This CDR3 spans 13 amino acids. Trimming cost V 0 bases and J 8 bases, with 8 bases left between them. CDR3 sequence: CASSLAGPYEQFF. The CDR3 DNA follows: TGTGCCAGCAGCTTAGCGGGCCCGTATGAGCAGTTCTTC.

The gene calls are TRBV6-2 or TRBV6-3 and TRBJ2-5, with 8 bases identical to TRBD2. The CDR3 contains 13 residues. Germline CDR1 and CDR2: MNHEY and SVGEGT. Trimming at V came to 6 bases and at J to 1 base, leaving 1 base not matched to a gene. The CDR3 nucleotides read TGTGCCAGCAGCGGACTAGCCCAAGAGACCCAGTACTTC. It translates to CASSGLAQETQYF.

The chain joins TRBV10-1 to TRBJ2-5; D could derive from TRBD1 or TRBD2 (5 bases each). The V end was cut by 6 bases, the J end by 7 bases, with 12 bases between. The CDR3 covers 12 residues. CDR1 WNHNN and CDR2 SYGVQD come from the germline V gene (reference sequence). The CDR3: CASSPTGRTQYF. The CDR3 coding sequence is TGCGCCAGCAGCCCGACGGGACGGACCCAGTACTTC.

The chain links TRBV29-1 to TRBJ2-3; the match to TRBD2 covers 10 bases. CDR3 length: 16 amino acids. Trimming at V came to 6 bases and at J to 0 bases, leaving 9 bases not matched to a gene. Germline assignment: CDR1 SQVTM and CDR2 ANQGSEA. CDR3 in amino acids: CSVRGATSGSTDTQYF. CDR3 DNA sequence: TGCAGCGTCCGAGGGGCGACTAGCGGGAGCACAGATACGCAGTATTTT.

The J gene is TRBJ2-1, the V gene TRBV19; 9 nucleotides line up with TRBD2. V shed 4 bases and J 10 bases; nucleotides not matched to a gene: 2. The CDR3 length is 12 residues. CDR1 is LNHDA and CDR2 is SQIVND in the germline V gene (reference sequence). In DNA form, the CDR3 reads TGTGCCAGTAGTACTAGCGGGGACGAGCAGTTCTTC. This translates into CASSTSGDEQFF.

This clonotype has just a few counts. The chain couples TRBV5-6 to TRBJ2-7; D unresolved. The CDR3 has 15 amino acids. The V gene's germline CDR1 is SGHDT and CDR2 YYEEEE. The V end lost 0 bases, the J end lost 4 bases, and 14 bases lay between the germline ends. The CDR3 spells CASSLAAHQMYEQYF. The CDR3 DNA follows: TGTGCCAGCAGCTTGGCGGCTCATCAGATGTACGAGCAGTACTTC. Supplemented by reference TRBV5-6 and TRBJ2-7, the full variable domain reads DAGVTQSPTHLIKTRGQQVTLRCSPKSGHDTVSWYQQALGQGPQFIFQYYEEEERQRGNFPDRFSGHQFPNYSSELNVNALLLGDSALYLCASSLAAHQMYEQYFGPGTRLTVT.

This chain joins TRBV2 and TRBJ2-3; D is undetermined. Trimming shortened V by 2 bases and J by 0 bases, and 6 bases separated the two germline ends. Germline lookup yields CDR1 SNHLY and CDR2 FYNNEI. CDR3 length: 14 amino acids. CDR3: CASSELLSTDTQYF. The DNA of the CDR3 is TGTGCCAGCAGTGAACTCCTAAGCACAGATACGCAGTATTTT.

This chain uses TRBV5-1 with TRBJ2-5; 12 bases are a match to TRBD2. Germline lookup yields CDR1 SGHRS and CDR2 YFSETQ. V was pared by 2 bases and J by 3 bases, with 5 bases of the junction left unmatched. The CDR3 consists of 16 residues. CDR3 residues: CASSLQLAGGEETQYF. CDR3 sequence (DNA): TGCGCCAGCAGCTTACAACTAGCGGGGGGAGAAGAGACCCAGTACTTC.

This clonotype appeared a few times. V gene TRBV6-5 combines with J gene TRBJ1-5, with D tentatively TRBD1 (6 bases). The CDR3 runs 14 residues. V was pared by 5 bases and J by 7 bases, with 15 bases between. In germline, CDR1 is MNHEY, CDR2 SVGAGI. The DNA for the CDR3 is TGTGCCAGCAGTCTGCAGGGTGGGGGCCAGCCCCAGCATTTT. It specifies CASSLQGGGQPQHF.

CDR3 nucleotides: TGCGCCAGCAGCTTGGAAGGGCGGGGTGTAGATGAGCAGTTCTTC. This gives the protein CASSLEGRGVDEQFF. V and J are TRBV5-1 and TRBJ2-1; possible D gene TRBD2, 6 bases. The CDR3 runs to 15 residues. Looked up from germline, CDR1 is SGHRS and CDR2 is YFSETQ. V was trimmed by 0 bases and J by 8 bases, leaving 15 bases between them.

CDR3 sequence reads: CASSLSMPSYEQYF. CDR3 nucleotide sequence: TGTGCCAGCAGTTTATCGATGCCCTCCTACGAGCAGTACTTC. V is TRBV27 and J is TRBJ2-7; no reliable D call. CDR3 length: 14 amino acids. With 0 bases removed from V and 0 bases from J, the gap between germline ends came to 6 bases. Germline values: CDR1 MNHEY, CDR2 SMNVEV (reference sequence).

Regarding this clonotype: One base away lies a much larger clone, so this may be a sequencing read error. This chain's CDR3 is CSAGTGGGHTF. CDR3 nucleotide sequence: TGCAGCGCCGGGACAGGGGGTGGCCACACCTTC. The rearrangement uses TRBV29-1 and TRBJ1-2, with 11 bases fitting TRBD1. Germline V gives CDR1 SQVTM, CDR2 ANQGSEA. The CDR3 spans 11 residues.

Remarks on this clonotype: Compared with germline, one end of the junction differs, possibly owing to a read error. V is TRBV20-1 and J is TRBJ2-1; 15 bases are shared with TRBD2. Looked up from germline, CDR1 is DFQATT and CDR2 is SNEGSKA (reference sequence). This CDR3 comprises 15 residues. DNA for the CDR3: TGCAATGCTAGTGGGACTAGCGGGGGGCACAATGAGCAGTTCTTC. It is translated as CNASGTSGGHNEQFF.

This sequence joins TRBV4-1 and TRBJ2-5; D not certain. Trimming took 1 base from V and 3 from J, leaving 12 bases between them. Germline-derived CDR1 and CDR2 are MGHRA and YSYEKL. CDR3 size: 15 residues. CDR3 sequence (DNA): TGCGCCAGCAGCCAAGCCCCCACGGTAAAAGAGACCCAGTACTTC. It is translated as CASSQAPTVKETQYF.

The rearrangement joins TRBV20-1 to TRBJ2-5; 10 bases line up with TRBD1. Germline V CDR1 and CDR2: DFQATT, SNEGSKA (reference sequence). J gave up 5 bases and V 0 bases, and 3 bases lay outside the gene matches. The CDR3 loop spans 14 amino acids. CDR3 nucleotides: TGCAGTGCTAGAGAGACAGGGGGCACGGAGACCCAGTACTTC. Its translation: CSARETGGTETQYF.

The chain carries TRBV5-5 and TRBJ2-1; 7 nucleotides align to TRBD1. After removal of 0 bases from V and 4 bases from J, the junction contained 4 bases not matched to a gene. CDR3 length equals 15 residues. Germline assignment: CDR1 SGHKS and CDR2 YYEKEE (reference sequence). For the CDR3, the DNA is TGTGCCAGCAGCTTGGCCATGGACAGGTACAATGAGCAGTTCTTC. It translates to CASSLAMDRYNEQFF. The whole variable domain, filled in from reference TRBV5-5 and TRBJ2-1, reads DAGVTQSPTHLIKTRGQQVTLRCSPISGHKSVSWYQQVLGQGPQFIFQYYEKEERGRGNFPDRFSARQFPNYSSELNVNALLLGDSALYLCASSLAMDRYNEQFFGPGTRLTVL.

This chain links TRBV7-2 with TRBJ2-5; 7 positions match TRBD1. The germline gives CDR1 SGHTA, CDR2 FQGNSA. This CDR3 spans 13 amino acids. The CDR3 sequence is CVGSPRQGETQYF. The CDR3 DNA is TGTGTCGGCAGCCCCCGACAGGGAGAGACCCAGTACTTC.

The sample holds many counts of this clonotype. The CDR3 DNA is TGTGCCAGCAGTTTAACTAGCGGGGGCTCCTACGAGCAGTACTTC. It encodes CASSLTSGGSYEQYF. V gene TRBV12-3 or TRBV12-4 combines with J gene TRBJ2-7; 11 bases match TRBD2. The CDR3 length is 15 residues. V lost 2 bases, J lost 0 bases, and 0 bases stayed unmatched.

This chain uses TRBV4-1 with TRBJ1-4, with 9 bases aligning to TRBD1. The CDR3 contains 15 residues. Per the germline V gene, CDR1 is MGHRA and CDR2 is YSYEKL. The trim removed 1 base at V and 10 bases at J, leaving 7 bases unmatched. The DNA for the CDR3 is TGCGCCAGCAGCCAAGCCGGGACAGGGAAGGCAAAACTGTTTTTT. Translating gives CASSQAGTGKAKLFF.

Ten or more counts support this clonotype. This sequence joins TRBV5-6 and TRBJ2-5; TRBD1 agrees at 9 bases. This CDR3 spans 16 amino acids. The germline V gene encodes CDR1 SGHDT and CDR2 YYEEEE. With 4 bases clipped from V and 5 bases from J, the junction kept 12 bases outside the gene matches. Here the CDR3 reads CASSPTRQGGLETQYF. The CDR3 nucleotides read TGTGCCAGCAGCCCTACCAGACAGGGGGGACTGGAGACCCAGTACTTC.

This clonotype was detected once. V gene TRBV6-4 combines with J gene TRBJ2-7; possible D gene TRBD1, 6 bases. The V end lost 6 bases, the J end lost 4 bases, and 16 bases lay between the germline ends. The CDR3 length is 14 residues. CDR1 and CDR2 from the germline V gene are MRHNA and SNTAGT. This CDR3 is CASRFYRAGYEQYF. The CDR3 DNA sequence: TGTGCCAGCAGGTTTTACAGGGCAGGGTACGAGCAGTACTTC.

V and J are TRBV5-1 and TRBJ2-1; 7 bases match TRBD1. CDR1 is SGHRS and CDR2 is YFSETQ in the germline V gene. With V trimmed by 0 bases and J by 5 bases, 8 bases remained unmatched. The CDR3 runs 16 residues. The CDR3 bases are TGCGCCAGCAGCTTGGGGGACAGTACGGGGCACAATGAGCAGTTCTTC. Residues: CASSLGDSTGHNEQFF.

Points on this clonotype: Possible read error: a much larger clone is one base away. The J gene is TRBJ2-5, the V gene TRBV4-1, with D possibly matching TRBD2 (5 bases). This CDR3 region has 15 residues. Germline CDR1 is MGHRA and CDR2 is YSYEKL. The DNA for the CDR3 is TGCGCCAGCAGCCAAGTTTCCACTAGTCGTGAGACCCGGTACTTC. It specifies CASSQVSTSRETRYF.

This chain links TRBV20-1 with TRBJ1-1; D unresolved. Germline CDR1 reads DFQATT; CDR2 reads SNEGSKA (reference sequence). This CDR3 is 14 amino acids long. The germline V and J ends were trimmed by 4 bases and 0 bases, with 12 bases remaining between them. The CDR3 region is CSATPPRLNTEAFF. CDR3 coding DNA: TGCAGTGCTACCCCCCCCCGGTTGAACACTGAAGCTTTCTTT.

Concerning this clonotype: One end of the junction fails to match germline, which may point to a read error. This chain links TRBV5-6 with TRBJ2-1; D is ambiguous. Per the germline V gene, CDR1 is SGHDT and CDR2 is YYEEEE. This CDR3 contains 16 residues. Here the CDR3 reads CARSPPGSPTYNEQFF. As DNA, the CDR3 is TGTGCCCGCAGCCCCCCGGGTAGCCCAACCTACAATGAGCAGTTCTTC.

CDR3 residues: CASSVTGGGGNEQFF. CDR3 DNA sequence: TGTGCCAGCAGTGTCACCGGAGGGGGTGGTAATGAGCAGTTCTTC. The chain couples TRBV2 to TRBJ2-1; D tentatively reads TRBD1 or TRBD2 (6 bases each). This CDR3 has 15 amino acids. Germline lookup yields CDR1 SNHLY and CDR2 FYNNEI. Trimming took off 4 bases at V and 7 bases at J, with 17 bases between the two ends.

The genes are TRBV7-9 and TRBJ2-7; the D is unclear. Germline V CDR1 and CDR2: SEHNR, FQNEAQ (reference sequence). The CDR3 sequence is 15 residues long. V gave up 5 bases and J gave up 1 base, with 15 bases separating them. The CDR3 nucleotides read TGTGCCAGCAGCCTCGGTTCAGGTCCATCCTACGAGCAGTACTTC. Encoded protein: CASSLGSGPSYEQYF.

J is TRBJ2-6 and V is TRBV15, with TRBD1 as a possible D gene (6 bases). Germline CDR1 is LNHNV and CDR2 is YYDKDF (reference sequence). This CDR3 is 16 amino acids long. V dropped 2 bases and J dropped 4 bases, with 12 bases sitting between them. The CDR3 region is CATSRRTGYGANVLTF. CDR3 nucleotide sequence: TGTGCCACCAGCAGAAGAACAGGGTACGGGGCCAACGTCCTGACTTTC.

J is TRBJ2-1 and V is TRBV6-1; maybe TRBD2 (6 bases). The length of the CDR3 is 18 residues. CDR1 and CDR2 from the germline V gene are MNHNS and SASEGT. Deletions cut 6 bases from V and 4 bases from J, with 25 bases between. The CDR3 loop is CASSHAGTGVRLYNEQFF. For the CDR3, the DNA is TGTGCCAGCAGCCACGCCGGGACGGGGGTCCGTCTGTACAATGAGCAGTTCTTC.

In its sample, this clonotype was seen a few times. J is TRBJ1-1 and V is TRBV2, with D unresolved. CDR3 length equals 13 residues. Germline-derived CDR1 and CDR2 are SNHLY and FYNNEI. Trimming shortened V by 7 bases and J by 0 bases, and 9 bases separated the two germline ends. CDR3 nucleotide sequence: TGTGCCAGCACCGGGGTCTTGAACACTGAAGCTTTCTTT. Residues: CASTGVLNTEAFF.